This T cell receptor (beta chain) was retrieved from a study of a mutant IDH1 vaccine in newly diagnosed glioma. Whole-study context: Vaccination started 4-6 weeks after radiotherapy alone, or with temozolomide cycles. Overall study findings and caveats: Overall, 93.3% of patients had vaccine-induced immune responses.

CDR1 and CDR2 (germline): ENHRY, SYGVKD. The length of the CDR3 is 13 residues. The junction had 7 bases not matched to a gene; V was cut back by 6 bases and J by 8 bases. Comments on this clone: Its antigen is unknown.

As to time point: week 47, end of study. Mutant IDH1 20-mer peptide, at 300 ug, made up each vaccine dose, with topical imiquimod. Libraries were prepared by immunoSEQ multiplex PCR; TCRdb keeps only in-frame clonotypes and omits some of them. The repertoire consists of approximately 37,000 clones, with roughly 82% occurring once and the leading ten covering approximately 18%. The origin of this receptor is a young man with glioma. Some clones in this sample may be carry-over from other donors' samples. The chain uses TRBV10-3 and TRBJ1-1; 9 nucleotides line up with TRBD1. This sample comprised PBMCs, obtained from a glioma patient whose treatment included an IDH1 peptide vaccine. CDR3 protein: CAIRRSGQGEAFF. The DNA of the CDR3 is TGTGCCATCAGAAGATCGGGACAGGGAGAAGCTTTCTTT.